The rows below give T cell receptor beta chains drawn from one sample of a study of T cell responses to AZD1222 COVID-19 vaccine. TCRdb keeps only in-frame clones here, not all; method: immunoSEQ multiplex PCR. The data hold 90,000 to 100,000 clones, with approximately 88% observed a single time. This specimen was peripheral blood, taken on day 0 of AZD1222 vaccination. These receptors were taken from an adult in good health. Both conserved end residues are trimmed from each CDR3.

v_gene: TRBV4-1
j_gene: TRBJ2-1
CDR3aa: ASSQSDGRGYNEQF

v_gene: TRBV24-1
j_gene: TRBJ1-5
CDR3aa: ATSDSGTGGIQPQH

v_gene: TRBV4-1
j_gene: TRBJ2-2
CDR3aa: ASSQAAPEGELF

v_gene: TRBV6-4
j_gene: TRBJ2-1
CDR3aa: ASIRGLAVYNEQF

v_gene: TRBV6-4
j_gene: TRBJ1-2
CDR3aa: ASSDHPKGGYT

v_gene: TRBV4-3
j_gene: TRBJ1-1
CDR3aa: ASSQTSSGDTEAF

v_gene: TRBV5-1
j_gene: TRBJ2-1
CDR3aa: ASSLRGNYNEQF

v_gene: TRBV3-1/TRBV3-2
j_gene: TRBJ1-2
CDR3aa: ASKGQGGNYGYT

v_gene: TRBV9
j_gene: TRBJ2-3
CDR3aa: ASSETGGGTDTQY

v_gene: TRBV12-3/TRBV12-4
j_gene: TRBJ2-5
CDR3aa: ASSGGTGETQY

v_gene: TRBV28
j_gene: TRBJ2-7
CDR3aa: ASSSPGQRSYEQY